This T cell receptor beta chain was sequenced in a study of monozygotic twins with inflammatory bowel disease. CDR1 is MNHNS and CDR2 is SASEGT in the germline V gene. CDR3 length: 15 amino acids. Reanalyzing the 5' RACE reads, TCRdb keeps one entry per CDR3 protein, without DNA. The sample totals about 440,000 distinct CDR3 sequences; its top ten clones hold 2.4%. On this clonotype: Its antigen is unknown.

Whole blood, unsorted for T cells, was the source of total RNA. Study findings and constraints: Different T cell subtypes could not be distinguished.

The TCR sequence derives from a human donor with ulcerative colitis or Crohn's disease, or a healthy co-twin of an affected twin (not recorded which). Sequences were obtained from blood. This chain joins TRBV6-1 and TRBJ1-2; TCRdb's assignment of TRBD1 cannot be checked, as there is no DNA. This CDR3 is CASSTPSQGLSGYTF.